This entry lists 17 T cell receptor beta chains sequenced from one sample in a study of vaccination and CD4 T cells after COVID-19. Their recognized antigens are unknown. Sequenced with the Oncomine TCR Beta short-read assay was DNA taken from cultured CD4+ T cells. TCRdb reanalysed the PCR reads using MiXCR and keeps one entry per CDR3 protein. Among under 3,000 distinct CDR3 sequences listed, about 39% were seen once. The treatment here: roughly ten-day PBMC culture with coronavirus spike peptide pools or control peptides (ViraFEST assay). Pre-COVID-19 pandemic sampling (2011-2018) yielded the unexposed donor's CD4+ T cells. The sample comprised CD4+ T cells from blood, cultured in vitro. The receptors come from a human donor in good health.

DNA for the CDR3: TGTGCCAGCAGTTGGACCACCGGGGAGCTGTTTTTT. Its translation: CASSWTTGELFF. The chain couples TRBV2 to TRBJ2-2, with unresolved D. Germline values: CDR1 SNHLY, CDR2 FYNNEI. Trimming left V 5 bases short and J 4 bases short, with 5 bases between. The CDR3 length is 12 residues.

The CDR3 nucleotides read TGCAGCGTTGGTGGTGATGGCTACACCTTC. Its translation: CSVGGDGYTF. V is TRBV29-1 and J is TRBJ1-2, with D hard to call. V lost 4 bases and J lost 6, with 6 bases in between. CDR3 length: 10 amino acids. The germline V gene has CDR1 SQVTM and CDR2 ANQGSEA.

This clonotype has just a few counts. The rearrangement uses TRBV7-9 and TRBJ2-1, with 8 positions matching TRBD2. Per germline, CDR1 SEHNR and CDR2 FQNEAQ (reference sequence). The CDR3 contains 16 residues. Trimming at V came to 6 bases and at J to 8 bases, leaving 15 bases not matched to a gene. The DNA of the CDR3 is TGTGCCAGCAGATGGGGAAAGCGGGAGCGTTTCGATGAGCAGTTCTTC. Protein: CASRWGKRERFDEQFF. The full variable domain, in which reference TRBV7-9 and TRBJ2-1 provide the parts outside the CDR3, is DTGVSQNPRHKITKRGQNVTFRCDPISEHNRLYWYRQTLGQGPEFLTYFQNEAQLEKSRLLSDRFSAERPKGSFSTLEIQRTEQGDSAMYLCASRWGKRERFDEQFFGPGTRLTVL.

The chain links TRBV4-1 to TRBJ1-5; weak D call: TRBD1 (6 bases). This CDR3 contains 17 residues. Germline V gene data show CDR1 as MGHRA and CDR2 as YSYEKL. V lost 0 bases and J 6 bases, leaving 18 bases between the germline ends. In DNA form, the CDR3 reads TGCGCCAGCAGCCAAGAAGGCCCTTCCAGGGGAGGTCAGCCCCAGCATTTT. Its protein is CASSQEGPSRGGQPQHF.

This clonotype is labeled medium-sized. The V and J genes are TRBV20-1 and TRBJ2-3; 10 bases are shared with TRBD2. The V gene's germline CDR1 is DFQATT and CDR2 SNEGSKA (reference sequence). The CDR3 runs 15 residues. The junction had 4 bases not matched to a gene; V was cut back by 1 base and J by 3 bases. The CDR3 loop is CSARGLAGATDTQYF. In DNA, the CDR3 is TGCAGTGCTAGAGGGCTAGCGGGAGCTACAGATACGCAGTATTTT.

This clonotype was counted between two and nine times. The chain has TRBV2 and TRBJ1-6, with 7 bases that match TRBD1. CDR1 and CDR2 from the germline V gene are SNHLY and FYNNEI. CDR3 length equals 14 residues. V was clipped by 5 bases and J by 14 bases; unmatched bases: 12. CDR3 loop: CASSRDSSIEALHF. The CDR3, as DNA: TGTGCCAGCAGTCGGGACAGTTCGATAGAGGCCCTCCACTTT.

V and J are TRBV2 and TRBJ1-3; no reliable D call. The CDR3 is 13 amino acids. From germline, CDR1 is SNHLY and CDR2 FYNNEI. The V end lost 6 bases, the J end lost 0 bases, and 6 bases lay between the germline ends. The CDR3 here is CASSASSGNTIYF. The CDR3 nucleotides are TGTGCCAGCAGCGCTAGCTCTGGAAACACCATATATTTT.

The chain links TRBV19 to TRBJ2-5; TRBD2 might be the D (5 bases). The V and J ends lost 3 bases and 3 bases respectively, with 8 bases between them. The CDR3 covers 13 residues. Per the germline V gene, CDR1 is LNHDA and CDR2 is SQIVND (reference sequence). CDR3 sequence reads: CASSIQLEETQYF. In DNA, the CDR3 is TGTGCCAGTAGTATCCAACTAGAAGAGACCCAGTACTTC.

Of note for this clonotype: At one end, the junction sequence differs from germline, possibly due to a read error. The V call is TRBV10-1, the J call TRBJ2-2; 12 bases map to TRBD1. The CDR3 spans 18 residues. Looked up from germline, CDR1 is WNHNN and CDR2 is SYGVQD (reference sequence). The chain's CDR3 is CTSNRDRGLRPNTGELFF. In nucleotides, the CDR3 is TGCACCAGTAACCGGGACAGGGGGCTTAGGCCGAACACCGGGGAGCTGTTTTTT.

This clonotype was observed a handful of times. The chain links TRBV6-2 or TRBV6-3 to TRBJ2-7, with 8 bases identical to TRBD1. The CDR3 runs 14 residues. The germline gives CDR1 MNHEY, CDR2 SVGEGT. Trimming removed 8 bases from V and 0 bases from J; junction bases left unmatched: 6. CDR3 sequence: CASRRTGRSYEQYF. The CDR3 region has the DNA TGTGCCAGCCGACGGACAGGGCGCTCCTACGAGCAGTACTTC.

This clonotype was counted between two and nine times. The chain joins TRBV20-1 to TRBJ1-3; D is ambiguous. This CDR3 comprises 13 residues. Germline V gene lookup returns CDR1 DFQATT and CDR2 SNEGSKA (reference sequence). V lost 3 bases and J 3 bases, leaving 9 bases between the germline ends. The DNA for the CDR3 is TGCAGTGCTAGCTGGGGAATTGGAAACACCATATATTTT. Protein product: CSASWGIGNTIYF.

This clonotype was picked up a small number of times. This chain uses TRBV2 with TRBJ1-2; 7 positions agree with TRBD1. The CDR3 is made up of 10 amino acids. The trim removed 10 bases at V and 6 bases at J, leaving 2 bases unmatched. CDR1 and CDR2 from the germline V gene are SNHLY and FYNNEI. CDR3 in amino acids: CATRGDGYTF. The CDR3 DNA is TGTGCCACCAGGGGGGATGGCTACACCTTC.

This clonotype has a handful of counts. This chain joins TRBV6-5 and TRBJ1-2; D is unresolved. This CDR3 comprises 11 residues. Germline CDR1 MNHEY, CDR2 SVGAGI. The V gene lost 2 bases and the J gene lost 6 bases, with 4 bases spanning the gap. CDR3 bases: TGTGCCAGCAGTTACGCAGATGGCTACACCTTC. Translating it yields CASSYADGYTF.

This chain uses TRBV27 with TRBJ2-3; 7 bases are a match to TRBD2. V shed 3 bases and J 2 bases; nucleotides not matched to a gene: 11. This CDR3 has 17 residues. Germline V gene data show CDR1 as MNHEY and CDR2 as SMNVEV (reference sequence). In nucleotides, the CDR3 is TGTGCCAGCAGTTTGAGGTTGCGGGAGAGATACACAGATACGCAGTATTTT. This encodes CASSLRLRERYTDTQYF.

This clonotype was seen a handful of times. This rearrangement joins TRBV5-1 to TRBJ2-5; 10 bases align to TRBD1. Germline CDR1 is SGHRS and CDR2 is YFSETQ. CDR3 length: 15 amino acids. Losses at the gene ends were 3 bases for V and 1 base for J; bases not matched to a gene: 3. CDR3 sequence reads: CASSWRTGGQETQYF. The CDR3 DNA reads as TGCGCCAGCAGCTGGCGGACAGGGGGCCAAGAGACCCAGTACTTC.

The V gene is TRBV5-1, the J gene TRBJ2-2, with 13 positions matching TRBD2. The CDR3 consists of 19 residues. Germline CDR1 SGHRS, CDR2 YFSETQ. J lost 6 bases, V lost 2 bases, and 13 bases had no gene match. Here the CDR3 reads CASSFRGLAGVTQPGELFF. The CDR3 coding sequence is TGCGCCAGCAGCTTTAGAGGACTAGCGGGAGTCACTCAACCCGGGGAGCTGTTTTTT.

This clonotype was detected a few times. The V call is TRBV20-1, the J call TRBJ1-5, with a possible D match to TRBD1 (6 bases). The V gene lost 5 bases and the J gene lost 5 bases, with 16 bases spanning the gap. CDR1 and CDR2 (germline): DFQATT, SNEGSKA (reference sequence). This CDR3 is 14 amino acids long. CDR3 bases: TGCAGTGCTGTGGCAGGAAACAGGGATCAGCCCCAGCATTTT. It encodes CSAVAGNRDQPQHF.